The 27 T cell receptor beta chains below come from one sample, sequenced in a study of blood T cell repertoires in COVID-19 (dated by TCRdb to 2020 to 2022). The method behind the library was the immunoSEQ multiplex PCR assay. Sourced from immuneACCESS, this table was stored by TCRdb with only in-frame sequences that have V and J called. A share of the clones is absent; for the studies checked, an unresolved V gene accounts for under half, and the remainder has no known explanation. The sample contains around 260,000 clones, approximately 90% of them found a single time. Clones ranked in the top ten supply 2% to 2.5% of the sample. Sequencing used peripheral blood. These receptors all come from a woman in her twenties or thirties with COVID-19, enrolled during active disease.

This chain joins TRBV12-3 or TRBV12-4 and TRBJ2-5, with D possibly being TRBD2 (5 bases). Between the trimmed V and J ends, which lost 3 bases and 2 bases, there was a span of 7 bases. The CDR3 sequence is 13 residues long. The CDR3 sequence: CASSLWEQETQYF. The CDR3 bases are TGTGCCAGCAGTTTGTGGGAGCAAGAGACCCAGTACTTC.

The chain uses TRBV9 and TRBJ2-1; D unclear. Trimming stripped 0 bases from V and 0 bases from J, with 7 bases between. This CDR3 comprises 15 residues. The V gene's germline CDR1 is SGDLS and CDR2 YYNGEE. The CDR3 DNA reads TGTGCCAGCAGCGTAGAACGCGGCTCCTACAATGAGCAGTTCTTC. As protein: CASSVERGSYNEQFF.

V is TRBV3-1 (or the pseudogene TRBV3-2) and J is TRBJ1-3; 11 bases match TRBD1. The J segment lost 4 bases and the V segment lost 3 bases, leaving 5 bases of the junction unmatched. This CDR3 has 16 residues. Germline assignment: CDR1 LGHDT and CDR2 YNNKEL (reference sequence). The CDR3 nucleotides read TGTGCCAGCAGCCAGAGGGACAGGGGGTCCGGAAACACCATATATTTT. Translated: CASSQRDRGSGNTIYF.

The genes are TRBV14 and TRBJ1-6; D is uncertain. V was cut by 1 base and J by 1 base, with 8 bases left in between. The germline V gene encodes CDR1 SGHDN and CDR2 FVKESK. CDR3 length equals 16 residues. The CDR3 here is CASSQGQKSYNSPLHF. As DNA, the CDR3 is TGTGCCAGCAGCCAAGGGCAGAAGTCCTATAATTCACCCCTCCACTTT.

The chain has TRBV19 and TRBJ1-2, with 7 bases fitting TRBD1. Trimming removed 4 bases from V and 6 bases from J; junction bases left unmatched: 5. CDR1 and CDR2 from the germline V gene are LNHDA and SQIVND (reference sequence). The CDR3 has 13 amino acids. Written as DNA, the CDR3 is TGTGCCAGTAGTACTACAGGGGAGGATGGCTACACCTTC. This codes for CASSTTGEDGYTF. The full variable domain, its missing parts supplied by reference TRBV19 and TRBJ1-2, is DGGITQSPKYLFRKEGQNVTLSCEQNLNHDAMYWYRQDPGQGLRLIYYSQIVNDFQKGDIAEGYSVSREKKESFPLTVTSAQKNPTAFYLCASSTTGEDGYTFGSGTRLTVV.

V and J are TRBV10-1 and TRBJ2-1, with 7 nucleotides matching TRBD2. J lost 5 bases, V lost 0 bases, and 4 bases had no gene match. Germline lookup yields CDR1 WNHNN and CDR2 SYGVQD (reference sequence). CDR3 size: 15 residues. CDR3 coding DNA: TGCGCCAGCAGTGAGTCGAGGCTAGCGGACAATGAGCAGTTCTTC. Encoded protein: CASSESRLADNEQFF.

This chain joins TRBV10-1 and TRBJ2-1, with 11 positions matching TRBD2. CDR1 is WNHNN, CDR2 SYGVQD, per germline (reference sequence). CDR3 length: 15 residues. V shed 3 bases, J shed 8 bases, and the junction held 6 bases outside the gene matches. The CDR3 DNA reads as TGCGCCAGCAGTGACGATCTTAGCGGGAGGGATGAGCAGTTCTTC. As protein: CASSDDLSGRDEQFF.

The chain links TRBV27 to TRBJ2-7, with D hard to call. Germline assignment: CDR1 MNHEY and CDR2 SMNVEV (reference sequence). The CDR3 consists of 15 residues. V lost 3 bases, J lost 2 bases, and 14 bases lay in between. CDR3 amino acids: CASSFGSGWAYEQYF. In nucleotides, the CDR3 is TGTGCCAGCAGTTTTGGATCGGGTTGGGCCTACGAGCAGTACTTC.

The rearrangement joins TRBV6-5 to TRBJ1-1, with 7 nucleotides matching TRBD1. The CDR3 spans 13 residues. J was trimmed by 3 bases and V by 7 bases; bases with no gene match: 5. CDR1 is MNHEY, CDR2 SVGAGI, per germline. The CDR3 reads CASTEGQHTEAFF. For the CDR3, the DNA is TGTGCCAGCACCGAGGGACAGCACACTGAAGCTTTCTTT.

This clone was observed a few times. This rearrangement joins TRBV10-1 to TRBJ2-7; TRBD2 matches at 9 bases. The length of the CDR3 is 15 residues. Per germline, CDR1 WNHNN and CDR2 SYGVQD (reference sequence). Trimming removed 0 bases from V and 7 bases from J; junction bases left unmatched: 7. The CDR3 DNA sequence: TGCGCCAGCAGTGAGTCGCTGGCTAGCGGGGCGGAGCAGTACTTC. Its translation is CASSESLASGAEQYF.

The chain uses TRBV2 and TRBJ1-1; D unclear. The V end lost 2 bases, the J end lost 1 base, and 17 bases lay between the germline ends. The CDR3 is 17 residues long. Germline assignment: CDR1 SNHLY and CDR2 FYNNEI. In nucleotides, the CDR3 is TGTGCCAGCAGTGAAAGGGAGGGCGCTTTTCGGAACACTGAAGCTTTCTTT. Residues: CASSEREGAFRNTEAFF.

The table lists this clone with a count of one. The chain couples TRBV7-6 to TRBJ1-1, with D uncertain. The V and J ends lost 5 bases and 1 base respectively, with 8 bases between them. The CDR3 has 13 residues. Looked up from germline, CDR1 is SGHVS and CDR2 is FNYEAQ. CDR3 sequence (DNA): TGTGCCAGCAGCCAGCCAGGGAACACTGAAGCTTTCTTT. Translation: CASSQPGNTEAFF.

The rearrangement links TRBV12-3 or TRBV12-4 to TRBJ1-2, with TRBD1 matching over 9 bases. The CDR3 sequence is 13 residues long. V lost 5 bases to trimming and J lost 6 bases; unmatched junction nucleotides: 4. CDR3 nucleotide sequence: TGTGCCAGCAGTGTAGGGACAGGGCATGGCTACACCTTC. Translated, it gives CASSVGTGHGYTF.

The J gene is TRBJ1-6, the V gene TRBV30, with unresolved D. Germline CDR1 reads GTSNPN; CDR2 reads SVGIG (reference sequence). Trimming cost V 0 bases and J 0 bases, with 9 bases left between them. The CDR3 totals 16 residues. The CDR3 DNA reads TGTGCCTGGAGTGTACAGATGAGCTCCTATAATTCACCCCTCCACTTT. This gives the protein CAWSVQMSSYNSPLHF.

The CDR3 bases are TGTGCCAGCAGTTCTGAGGGGGCCGGTGGCTACACCTTC. This translates into CASSSEGAGGYTF. The chain has TRBV28 and TRBJ1-2; 7 bases fit TRBD1. In germline, CDR1 is MDHEN, CDR2 SYDVKM. J gave up 7 bases and V 4 bases, and 6 bases lay outside the gene matches. This CDR3 spans 13 amino acids.

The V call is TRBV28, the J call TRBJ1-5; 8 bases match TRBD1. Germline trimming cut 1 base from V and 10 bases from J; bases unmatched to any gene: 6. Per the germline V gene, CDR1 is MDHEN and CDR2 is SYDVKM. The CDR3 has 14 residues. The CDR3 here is CASSLSPGQGPQHF. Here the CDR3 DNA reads TGTGCCAGCAGTTTATCTCCCGGACAGGGACCCCAGCATTTT.

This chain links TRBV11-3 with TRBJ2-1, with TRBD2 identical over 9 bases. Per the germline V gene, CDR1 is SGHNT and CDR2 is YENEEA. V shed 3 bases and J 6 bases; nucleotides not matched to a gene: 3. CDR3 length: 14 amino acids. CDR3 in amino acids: CASSLGLASNEQFF. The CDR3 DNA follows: TGTGCCAGCAGCTTGGGACTAGCAAGCAATGAGCAGTTCTTC.

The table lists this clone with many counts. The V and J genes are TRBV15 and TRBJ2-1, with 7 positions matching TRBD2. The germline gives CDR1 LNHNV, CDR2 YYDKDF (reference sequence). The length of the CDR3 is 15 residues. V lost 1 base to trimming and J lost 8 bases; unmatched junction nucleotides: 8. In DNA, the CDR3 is TGTGCCACCAGCAGAGCCGCGGGAGAGGTCGATGAGCAGTTCTTC. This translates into CATSRAAGEVDEQFF.

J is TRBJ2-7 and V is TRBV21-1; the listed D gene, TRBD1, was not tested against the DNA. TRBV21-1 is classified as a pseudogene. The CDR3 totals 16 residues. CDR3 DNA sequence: TGTGCCAGCCTGGGACAGCGCACCTCATTTACCTACGAGCAGTACTTC. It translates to CASLGQRTSFTYEQYF.

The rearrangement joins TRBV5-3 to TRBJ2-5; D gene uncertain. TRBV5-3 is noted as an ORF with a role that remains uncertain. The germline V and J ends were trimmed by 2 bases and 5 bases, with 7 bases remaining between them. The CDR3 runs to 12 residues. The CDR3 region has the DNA TGTGCCAGAAGCTTCGCGGTGGAGACCCAGTACTTC. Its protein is CARSFAVETQYF.

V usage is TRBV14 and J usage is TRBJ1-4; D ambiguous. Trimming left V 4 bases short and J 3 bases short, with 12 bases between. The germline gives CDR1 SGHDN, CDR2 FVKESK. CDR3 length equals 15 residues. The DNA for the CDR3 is TGTGCCAGCAGCCGCGGGGTCACCTCTAATGAAAAACTGTTTTTT. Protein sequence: CASSRGVTSNEKLFF.

This chain's CDR3 is CASSVGSDYNSPLHF. In DNA, the CDR3 is TGTGCCAGCAGCGTAGGGTCAGATTATAATTCACCCCTCCACTTT. V and J are TRBV9 and TRBJ1-6; D is uncertain. Trimming pared 0 bases from V and 4 bases from J, leaving 8 bases between. CDR1 is SGDLS and CDR2 is YYNGEE in the germline V gene. The CDR3 sequence is 15 residues long.

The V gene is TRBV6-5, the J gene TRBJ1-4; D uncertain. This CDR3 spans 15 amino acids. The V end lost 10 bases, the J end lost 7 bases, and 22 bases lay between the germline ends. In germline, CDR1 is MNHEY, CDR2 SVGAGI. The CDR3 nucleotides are TGTGCCACGAAGACGAACGGGGAGGTCGCTGAAAAACTGTTTTTT. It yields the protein CATKTNGEVAEKLFF.

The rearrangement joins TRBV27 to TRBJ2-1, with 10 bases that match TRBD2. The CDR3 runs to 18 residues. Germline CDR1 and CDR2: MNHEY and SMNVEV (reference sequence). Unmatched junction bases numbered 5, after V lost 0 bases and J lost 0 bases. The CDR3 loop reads CASSLSMGTSVSYNEQFF. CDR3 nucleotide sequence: TGTGCCAGCAGTTTATCGATGGGGACTAGCGTCTCCTACAATGAGCAGTTCTTC.

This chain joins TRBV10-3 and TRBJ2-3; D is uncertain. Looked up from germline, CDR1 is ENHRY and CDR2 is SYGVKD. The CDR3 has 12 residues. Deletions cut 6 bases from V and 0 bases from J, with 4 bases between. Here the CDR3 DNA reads TGTGCCATCAGGACTAGCACAGATACGCAGTATTTT. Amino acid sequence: CAIRTSTDTQYF.

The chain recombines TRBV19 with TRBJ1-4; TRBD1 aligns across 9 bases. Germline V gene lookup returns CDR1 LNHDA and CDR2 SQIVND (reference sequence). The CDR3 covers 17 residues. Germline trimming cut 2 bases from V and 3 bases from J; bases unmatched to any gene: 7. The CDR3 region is CASSIPGQGKSNEKLFF. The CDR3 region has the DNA TGTGCCAGTAGTATACCGGGACAGGGCAAGTCTAATGAAAAACTGTTTTTT.

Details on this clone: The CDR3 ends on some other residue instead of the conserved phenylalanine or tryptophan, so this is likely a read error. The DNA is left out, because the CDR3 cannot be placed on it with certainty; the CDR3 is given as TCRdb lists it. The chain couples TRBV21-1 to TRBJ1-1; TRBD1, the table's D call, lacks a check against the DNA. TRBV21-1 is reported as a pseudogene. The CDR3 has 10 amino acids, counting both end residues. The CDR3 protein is CASSKEILGQ.